This entry lists 8 T cell receptor beta chains sequenced from one sample in a study of CD8 T cells in ankylosing spondylitis. TCRdb itself ran the 5' RACE reads through MiXCR, one entry per CDR3 protein. The sample lists 100,000 to 150,000 distinct CDR3 sequences; about 15% were seen once. Broader study findings: Several highly homologous variants made up a TCR beta motif, and this motif appeared characteristic of ankylosing spondylitis blood.

What these receptors recognize is not known. Sequenced input: blood, either unsorted or a sorted T cell fraction (not recorded which). The receptors come from a male donor with ankylosing spondylitis.

In DNA form, the CDR3 reads TGTGCCAGTGGGTCCGAGACAGAAGGCTACGAGCAGTACTTC. Its protein is CASGSETEGYEQYF. The chain carries TRBV9 and TRBJ2-7, with D perhaps matching TRBD1 (5 bases). Trimming shortened V by 8 bases and J by 3 bases, and 18 bases separated the two germline ends. This CDR3 has 14 residues. Germline assignment: CDR1 SGDLS and CDR2 YYNGEE.

Remarks on this clonotype: The final CDR3 position lacks the conserved phenylalanine or tryptophan, pointing to a likely read error. The gene calls are TRBV7-9 and TRBJ2-3, with 7 bases lining up with TRBD2. CDR3 length: 13 amino acids. CDR1 and CDR2 (germline): SEHNR, FQNEAQ (reference sequence). V dropped 11 bases and J dropped 2; count of bases not matched to a gene: 7. The CDR3 sequence is CAARRGVTDTQYL. CDR3 sequence (DNA): TGTGCCGCCCGCCGGGGGGTCACAGATACGCAGTATCTA.

V gene TRBV24-1 combines with J gene TRBJ2-7; D possibly matches TRBD1 or TRBD2 (5 bases each). Deletions cut 4 bases from V and 4 bases from J, with 13 bases between. CDR3 size: 14 residues. In germline, CDR1 is KGHDR, CDR2 SFDVKD. In nucleotides, the CDR3 is TGTGCCACCAGTGAAACGGGACGGACTTACGAGCAGTACTTC. This translates into CATSETGRTYEQYF.

The chain uses TRBV5-1 and TRBJ2-3; weak D call: TRBD1 (6 bases). V gave up 1 base and J gave up 4 bases, with 16 bases separating them. The germline gives CDR1 SGHRS, CDR2 YFSETQ. The CDR3 has 16 residues. The CDR3 loop reads CASSLIGQGLSDTQYF. The CDR3 coding sequence is TGCGCCAGCAGCTTGATTGGCCAGGGGTTGTCAGATACGCAGTATTTT.

V gene TRBV27 combines with J gene TRBJ1-2, with a possible D match to TRBD1 (5 bases). This CDR3 is 12 amino acids long. Trimming took off 3 bases at V and 8 bases at J, with 10 bases between the two ends. Germline CDR1 reads MNHEY; CDR2 reads SMNVEV (reference sequence). The CDR3 protein is CASSLTGGGYTF. The CDR3 region has the DNA TGTGCCAGCAGTTTGACGGGGGGAGGCTACACCTTC.

The chain is built from TRBV14 and TRBJ2-7; possibly TRBD1 or TRBD2 for D (5 bases each). V gave up 4 bases and J gave up 3 bases, with 19 bases separating them. Per germline, CDR1 SGHDN and CDR2 FVKESK. This CDR3 has 16 amino acids. CDR3 bases: TGTGCCAGCAGCCCCTTCGCCGGGGCCCCTCTCTACGAGCAGTACTTC. Translated: CASSPFAGAPLYEQYF. The variable domain in full, with the rest retrieved from reference TRBV14 and TRBJ2-7, is EAGVTQFPSHSVIEKGQTVTLRCDPISGHDNLYWYRRVMGKEIKFLLHFVKESKQDESGMPNNRFLAERTGGTYSTLKVQPAELEDSGVYFCASSPFAGAPLYEQYFGPGTRLTVT.

The chain combines TRBV5-1 with TRBJ2-7, with 9 bases that match TRBD1. This CDR3 spans 15 amino acids. Trimming at V came to 0 bases and at J to 6 bases, leaving 7 bases not matched to a gene. CDR1 SGHRS and CDR2 YFSETQ come from the germline V gene. Here the CDR3 reads CASSLETTGGLEQYF. Here the CDR3 DNA reads TGCGCCAGCAGCTTGGAGACAACAGGGGGCCTCGAGCAGTACTTC.

The gene calls are TRBV12-3 or TRBV12-4 and TRBJ2-7, with D maybe TRBD1 (6 bases). The CDR3 loop spans 12 amino acids. V lost 5 bases and J lost 6, with 11 bases in between. The CDR3 coding sequence is TGTGCCAGCAGTGGGGACATTGTCGAGCAGTACTTC. Its translation: CASSGDIVEQYF.